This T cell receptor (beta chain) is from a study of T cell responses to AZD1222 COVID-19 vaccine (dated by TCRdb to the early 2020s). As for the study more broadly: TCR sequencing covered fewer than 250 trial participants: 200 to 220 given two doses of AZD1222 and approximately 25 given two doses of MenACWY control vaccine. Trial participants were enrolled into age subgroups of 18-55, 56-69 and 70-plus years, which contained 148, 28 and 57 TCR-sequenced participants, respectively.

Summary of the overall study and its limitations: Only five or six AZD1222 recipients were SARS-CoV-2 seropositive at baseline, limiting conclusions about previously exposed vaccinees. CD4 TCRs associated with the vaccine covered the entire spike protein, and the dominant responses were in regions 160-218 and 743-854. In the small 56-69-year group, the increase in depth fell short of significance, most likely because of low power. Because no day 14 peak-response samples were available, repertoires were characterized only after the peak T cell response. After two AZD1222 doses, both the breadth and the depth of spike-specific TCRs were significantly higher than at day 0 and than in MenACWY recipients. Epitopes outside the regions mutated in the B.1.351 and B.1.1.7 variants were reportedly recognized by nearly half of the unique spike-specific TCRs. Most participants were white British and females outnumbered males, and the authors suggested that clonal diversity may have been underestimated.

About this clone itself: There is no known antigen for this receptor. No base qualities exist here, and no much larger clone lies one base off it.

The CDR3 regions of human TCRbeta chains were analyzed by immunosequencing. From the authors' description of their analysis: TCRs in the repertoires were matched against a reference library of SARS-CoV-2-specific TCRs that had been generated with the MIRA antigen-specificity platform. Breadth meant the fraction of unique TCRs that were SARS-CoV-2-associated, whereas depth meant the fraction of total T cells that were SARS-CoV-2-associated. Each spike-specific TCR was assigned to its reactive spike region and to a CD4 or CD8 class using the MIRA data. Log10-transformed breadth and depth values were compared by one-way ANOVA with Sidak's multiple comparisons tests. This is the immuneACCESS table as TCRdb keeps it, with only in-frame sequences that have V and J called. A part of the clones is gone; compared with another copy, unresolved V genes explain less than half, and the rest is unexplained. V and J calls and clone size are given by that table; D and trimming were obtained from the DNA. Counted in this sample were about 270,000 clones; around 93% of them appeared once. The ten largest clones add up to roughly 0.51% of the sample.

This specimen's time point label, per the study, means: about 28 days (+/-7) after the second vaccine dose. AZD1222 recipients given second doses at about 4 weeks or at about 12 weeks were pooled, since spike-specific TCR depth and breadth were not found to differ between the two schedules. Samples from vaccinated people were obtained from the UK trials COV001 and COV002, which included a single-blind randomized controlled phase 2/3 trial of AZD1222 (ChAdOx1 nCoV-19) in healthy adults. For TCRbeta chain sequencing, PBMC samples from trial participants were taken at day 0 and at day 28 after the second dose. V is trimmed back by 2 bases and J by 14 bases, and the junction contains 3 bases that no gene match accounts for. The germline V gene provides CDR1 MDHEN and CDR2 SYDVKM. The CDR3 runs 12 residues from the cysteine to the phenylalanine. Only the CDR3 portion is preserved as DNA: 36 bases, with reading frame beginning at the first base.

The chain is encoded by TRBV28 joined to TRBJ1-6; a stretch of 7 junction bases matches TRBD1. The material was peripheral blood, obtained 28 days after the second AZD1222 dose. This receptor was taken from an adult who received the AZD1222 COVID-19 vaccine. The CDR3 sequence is CASSLRDSTLHF. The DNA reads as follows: TGTGCCAGCAGTTTAAGGGACAGTACCCTCCACTTT.